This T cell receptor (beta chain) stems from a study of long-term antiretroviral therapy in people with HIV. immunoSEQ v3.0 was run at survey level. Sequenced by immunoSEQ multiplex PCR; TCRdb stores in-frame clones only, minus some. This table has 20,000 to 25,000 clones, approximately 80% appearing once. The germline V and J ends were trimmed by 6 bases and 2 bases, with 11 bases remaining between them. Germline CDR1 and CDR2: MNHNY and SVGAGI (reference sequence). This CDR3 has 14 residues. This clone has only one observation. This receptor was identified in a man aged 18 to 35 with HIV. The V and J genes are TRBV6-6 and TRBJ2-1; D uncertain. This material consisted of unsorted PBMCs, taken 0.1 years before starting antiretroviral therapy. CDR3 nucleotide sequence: TGTGCCAGCAGCCTAGGATCTACCTACAATGAGCAGTTCTTC. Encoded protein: CASSLGSTYNEQFF.